This is a list of T cell receptor beta chains from one sample in a study of technical replicates of blood from several donors. The assay was immunoSEQ multiplex PCR, and TCRdb's table has in-frame clones only and misses some. Counted here are around 81,000 clones, around four fifths occurring once; the ten biggest clones make up 3% to 4.5%. The sequenced sample consisted of PBMCs. Receptors were obtained from a human donor in good health. Some clones in this sample may be carry-over from other donors' samples. Each CDR3 is given with its conserved first and last residue. Each record gives: J gene, D gene, V gene, CDR3 length, clone size, CDR3 DNA, CDR3 protein. D genes are given only for firm matches. Not all rows give a size; the values are once, few, many and, for expanded clones, a class.

TRBJ2-3 NA TRBV4-3 18 NA TGCGCCAGCAGCCAAGGCAGGGTCGGAGCGACAATCACAGATACGCAGTATTTT CASSQGRVGATITDTQYF
TRBJ1-2 NA TRBV27 14 NA TGTGCCAGCAGTTCCCATTCAGCTAACTATGGCTACACCTTC CASSSHSANYGYTF
TRBJ2-7 NA TRBV7-7 13 once TGTGCCAGCAGCCCGGCGGGGAGCTACGAGCAGTACTTC CASSPAGSYEQYF
TRBJ2-7 TRBD2 TRBV18 15 NA TGTGCCAGCTCACAGGGACTAGCGAAATCCTACGAGCAGTACTTC CASSQGLAKSYEQYF
TRBJ2-7 TRBD2 TRBV11-2 16 once TGTGCCAGCAGCTCCGCCGGACTAGCGGGAGAGTACGAGCAGTACTTC CASSSAGLAGEYEQYF
TRBJ2-7 TRBD2 TRBV2 17 NA TGTGCCAGCAGTGATGTTTTAGCGGGAGCGGGGCGGGACGAGCAGTACTTC CASSDVLAGAGRDEQYF
TRBJ2-1 TRBD2 TRBV15 16 NA TGTGCCATAGGGACTAGCGCCACGAGCTCCTACAATGAGCAGTTCTTC CAIGTSATSSYNEQFF
TRBJ2-3 TRBD2 TRBV5-5 14 NA TGTGCCAGCATCCTAGCGGTGAGCACAGATACGCAGTATTTT CASILAVSTDTQYF
TRBJ2-7 NA TRBV20-1 11 NA TGCAGTGCTCTGAGGGTGGGTGAGCAGTACTTC CSALRVGEQYF
TRBJ2-2 TRBD2 TRBV6-5 12 NA TGTGCCAGCAGCCCGGGGGGCGGGGAGCTGTTTTTT CASSPGGGELFF
TRBJ2-7 NA TRBV7-2 16 NA TGTGCCAGCAGTCTCGTTGGGGGGGGCATGTTCTACGAGCAGTACTTC CASSLVGGGMFYEQYF
TRBJ1-3 TRBD1 TRBV9 17 few TGTGCCAGCAGCGTTGGCCTTGTACAGGGGGCAGGAAACACCATATATTTT CASSVGLVQGAGNTIYF
TRBJ1-3 NA TRBV21-1 15 NA TGTGCCAGCAGAGACAGGGGTGGTGCTGGAAACACCATATATTTT CASRDRGGAGNTIYF
TRBJ1-1 NA TRBV6-1 14 NA TGTGCCAGCAGTTCGTCGGGTCGATACACTGAAGCTTTCTTT CASSSSGRYTEAFF
TRBJ2-5 NA TRBV7-9 14 NA TGTGCCAGCAGCTTAGAGAACAGAGAAGAGACCCAGTACTTC CASSLENREETQYF
TRBJ1-1 TRBD1 TRBV30 13 few TGTGCCTGGAGTAAGGGGGCGGACACTGAAGCTTTCTTT CAWSKGADTEAFF
TRBJ1-2 NA TRBV18 12 NA TGTGCCAGCTCGGAAGACTCTTATGGCTACACCTTC CASSEDSYGYTF
TRBJ2-6 NA TRBV5-8 18 NA TGTGCCAGCAGCTTGGGGACAAGCGCCCTGGTTAGGGCCAACGTCCTGACTTTC CASSLGTSALVRANVLTF
TRBJ1-2 TRBD1 TRBV5-1 12 once TGCGCCAGCAGCTTCCAGGGGGCTGGCTACACCTTC CASSFQGAGYTF
TRBJ2-3 TRBD2 TRBV4-2 17 NA TGTGCCAGCAGCCCCAGGGGCGGGAGGGCCCTTTCAGATACGCAGTATTTT CASSPRGGRALSDTQYF
TRBJ2-1 NA TRBV19 16 few TGTGCCAGTAGTATAGAACGTACAAGCTCCTACAATGAGCAGTTCTTC CASSIERTSSYNEQFF
TRBJ1-3 NA TRBV25-1 14 NA TGTGCCAGCAGTGTACCAGGCACTGGAAACACCATATATTTT CASSVPGTGNTIYF
TRBJ2-7 TRBD2 TRBV4-2 16 NA TGTGCCAGCAGCCAAGAGGCTAGCGGCCTTTCCTACGAGCAGTACTTC CASSQEASGLSYEQYF
TRBJ1-1 NA TRBV27 14 few TGTGCCAGCAGTTCGGGAGTGGGGGGATCAGAAGCTTTCTTT CASSSGVGGSEAFF
TRBJ2-5 NA TRBV30 13 NA TGTGCCTGGGACTCAGACAGGTGGGAGACCCAGTACTTC CAWDSDRWETQYF
TRBJ2-7 NA TRBV5-6 12 NA TGTGCCAGCAGTTGGGAGGAATACGAGCAGTACTTC CASSWEEYEQYF
TRBJ2-3 TRBD2 TRBV30 15 NA TGTGCCTGGAGCGGCTTAGCGGGGAGCACAGATACGCAGTATTTT CAWSGLAGSTDTQYF
TRBJ1-5 NA TRBV7-9 13 NA TGTGCCAGCAGCTATCAGGGCAATCAGCCCCAGCATTTT CASSYQGNQPQHF
TRBJ2-4 NA TRBV7-6 16 NA TGTGCCAGCAGCCCCCGCTTGAGTCTAGCCAAAAACATTCAGTACTTC CASSPRLSLAKNIQYF
TRBJ1-5 TRBD1 TRBV7-2 18 NA TGTGCCAGCAGCCCGCAAGTCGGACAGGGCTTTTACAATCAGCCCCAGCATTTT CASSPQVGQGFYNQPQHF
TRBJ2-7 NA TRBV19 11 NA TGTGCCAGTAGACAGGGGAGGGAGCAGTACTTC CASRQGREQYF
TRBJ2-7 TRBD1 TRBV30 14 NA TGTGCCTGGAGTGTACGGACAGGGTCCAACGAGCAGTACTTC CAWSVRTGSNEQYF
TRBJ1-2 TRBD1 TRBV11-2 15 NA TGTGCCAGCAGCTTAGAACGGACAGGTTGGGAGGGCTACACCTTC CASSLERTGWEGYTF
TRBJ1-1 NA TRBV30 13 NA TGTGCCTGGATGGGCCGGGGGAACACTGAAGCTTTCTTT CAWMGRGNTEAFF
TRBJ1-4 NA TRBV15 16 NA TGTGCCACCAGCAGAGACCCGTTCGCAACTAATGAAAAACTGTTTTTT CATSRDPFATNEKLFF
TRBJ1-1 NA TRBV6-5 14 NA TGTGCCAGCAGCCGGACAGAAGTCAACACTGAAGCTTTCTTT CASSRTEVNTEAFF
TRBJ1-2 NA TRBV7-2 14 NA TGTGCCAGCACCCTAGGAGGGGGGGCTTATGGCTACACCTTC CASTLGGGAYGYTF
TRBJ2-3 NA TRBV4-2 14 NA TGTGCCAGCAGCCAAGGGGGCGTGGGGGATACGCAGTATTTT CASSQGGVGDTQYF
TRBJ1-3 NA TRBV14 15 NA TGTGCCAGCAGCCAACAGGGAATAGGTGGAAACACCATATATTTT CASSQQGIGGNTIYF
TRBJ2-7 TRBD1 TRBV7-9 14 NA TGTGCCAGCAGCACCTGGACAGGGACCTACGAGCAGTACTTC CASSTWTGTYEQYF
TRBJ2-5 TRBD2 TRBV5-6 15 NA TGTGCCAGCAGCTTGTCCGGGGGGGCCTGGGAGACCCAGTACTTC CASSLSGGAWETQYF
TRBJ2-5 NA TRBV18 15 NA TGTGCCAGCTCACCATTAGGGACACACCAAGAGACCCAGTACTTC CASSPLGTHQETQYF